This note documents a single TCR beta chain sequence. This clonotype has only a few counts. The antigen it recognizes is unknown. Base qualities are not recorded, but no much larger clone differs from it by a single base. Spanning cysteine to phenylalanine, the CDR3 consists of 16 amino acids. Only the CDR3 region is kept as DNA, spanning 48 bases read in frame from base 1. Deletion took 3 bases off V and 0 bases off J, with a span of 12 bases between the germline ends. This record comes from a study (dated by TCRdb to 2013 to 2016). Study-wide context: The study set out to test whether tumor-infiltrating Tregs in breast cancer get recruited from blood Tregs or are instead converted in situ from other CD4+ T cell subsets.

Amplification of full-length TCR variable regions was done by 5' RACE PCR using constant-region reverse primers, and this step was followed by semi-nested PCR with Nested Universal Primer A. The ReliaPrep RNA Cell Miniprep System was used to extract total RNA, which was then reverse transcribed into 5'RACE-ready cDNA with the SMARTer RACE 5'/3' Kit. Full-length TCR alpha and beta libraries were barcoded with multiplex adaptors and sequenced on an Illumina MiSeq. The authors' analysis ran thus. For each of nine subset-tissue groups, sequencing data from the five patients were pooled, and the groups were then compared using unsupervised clustering of TCR gene usage. The Morisita-Horn index, with shared sequences weighted by their contribution to each repertoire, was used to calculate repertoire similarity. In TCRdb, the public reads were trimmed at Q25 with fastp and aligned with MiXCR, with productive beta chains retained. Rows with one shared CDR3 protein collapse into an entry with the most common genes and DNA. The V and J calls follow TCRdb's processing rather than the paper's. The sample table holds under 45,000 distinct CDR3 sequences, of which approximately 30% were seen once. The leading ten clones occupy just over 4% of the sample.

The memory CD4+ T cell population was isolated based on a CD4+CD45RO+CD25- phenotype. Tregs, naive and memory CD4+ T cells from tumor, blood and ipsilateral draining lymph nodes of a few breast cancer patients underwent full-length TCR alpha and beta sequencing. Tumor tissue, along with lymph nodes from ipsilateral axillary dissection, was perfused with PBS, minced, and then digested using collagenase I and hyaluronidase. Sorted cell populations were confirmed by FACS to exceed 90% purity. Here is what the overall study found, with its caveats: The larger-cohort validation was restricted to a single TCR beta V-J rearrangement rather than whole repertoires. The greatest overlap of tumor-infiltrating Treg TCR alpha and beta sequences was observed with tumor naive CD4+ T cells, followed by blood naive CD4+ T cells. Tumor memory CD4+ T cell TCR gene usage clustered with blood and lymph node memory CD4+ cells and lymph node naive CD4+ cells.

This receptor was identified in a female donor with breast cancer. Sequences were obtained from tumor-infiltrating memory CD4+ T cells sorted from the breast tumor. This specimen's cell subset or site label, interpreted: memory CD4+ T cells, CD4+CD45RO+CD25-. The rearrangement joined TRBV12-3 or TRBV12-4 to TRBJ2-1; D gene: possibly TRBD2, on 5 matching bases. CDR3 region: CASSFGGSLSYNEQFF. The nucleotides are TGTGCCAGCAGTTTTGGTGGGAGCCTCTCCTACAATGAGCAGTTCTTC.